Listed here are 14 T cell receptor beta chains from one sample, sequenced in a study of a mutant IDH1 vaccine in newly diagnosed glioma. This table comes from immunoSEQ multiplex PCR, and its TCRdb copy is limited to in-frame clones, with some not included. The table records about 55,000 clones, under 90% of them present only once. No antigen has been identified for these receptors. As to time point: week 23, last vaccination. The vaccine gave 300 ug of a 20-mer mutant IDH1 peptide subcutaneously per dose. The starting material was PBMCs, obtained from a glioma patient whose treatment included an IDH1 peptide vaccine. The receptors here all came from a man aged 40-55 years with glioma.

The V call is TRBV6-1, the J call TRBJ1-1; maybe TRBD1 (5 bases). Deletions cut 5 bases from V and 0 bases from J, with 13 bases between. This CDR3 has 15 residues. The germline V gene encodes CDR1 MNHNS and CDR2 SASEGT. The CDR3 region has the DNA TGTGCCAGCAGTCGCGGGGGGGGTTTGAACACTGAAGCTTTCTTT. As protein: CASSRGGGLNTEAFF.

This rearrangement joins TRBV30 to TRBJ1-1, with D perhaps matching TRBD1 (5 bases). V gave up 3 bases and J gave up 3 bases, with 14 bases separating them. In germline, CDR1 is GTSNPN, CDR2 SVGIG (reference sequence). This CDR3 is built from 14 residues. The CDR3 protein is CAWRGPSRDTEAFF. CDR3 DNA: TGTGCCTGGAGGGGACCCTCGAGGGACACTGAAGCTTTCTTT.

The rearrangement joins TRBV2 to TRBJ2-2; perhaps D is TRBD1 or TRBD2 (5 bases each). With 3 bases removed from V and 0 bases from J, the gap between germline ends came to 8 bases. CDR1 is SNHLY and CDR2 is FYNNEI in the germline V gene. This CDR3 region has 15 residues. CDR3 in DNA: TGTGCCAGCAGTGAGTGGGGGACGAACACCGGGGAGCTGTTTTTT. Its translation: CASSEWGTNTGELFF.

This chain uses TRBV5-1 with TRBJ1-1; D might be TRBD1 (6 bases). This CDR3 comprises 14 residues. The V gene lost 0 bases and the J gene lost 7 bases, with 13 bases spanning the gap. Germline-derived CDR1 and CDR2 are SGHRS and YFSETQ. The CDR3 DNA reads TGCGCCAGCAGCTTGGCCGGGGGGCAAGTTGAAGCTTTCTTT. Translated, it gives CASSLAGGQVEAFF.

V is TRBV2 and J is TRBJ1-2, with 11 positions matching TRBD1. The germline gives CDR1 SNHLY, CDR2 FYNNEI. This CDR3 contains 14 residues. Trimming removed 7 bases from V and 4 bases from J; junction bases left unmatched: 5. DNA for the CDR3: TGTGCCAGCACCGGGACAGGGGGTCCCTATGGCTACACCTTC. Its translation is CASTGTGGPYGYTF.

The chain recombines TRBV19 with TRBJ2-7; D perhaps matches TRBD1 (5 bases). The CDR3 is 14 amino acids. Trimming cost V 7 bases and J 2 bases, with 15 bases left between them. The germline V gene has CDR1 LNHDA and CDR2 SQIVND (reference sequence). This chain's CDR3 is CASTAGKGPYEQYF. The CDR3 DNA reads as TGTGCCAGTACGGCAGGGAAGGGCCCCTACGAGCAGTACTTC. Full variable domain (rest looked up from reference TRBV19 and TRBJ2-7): DGGITQSPKYLFRKEGQNVTLSCEQNLNHDAMYWYRQDPGQGLRLIYYSQIVNDFQKGDIAEGYSVSREKKESFPLTVTSAQKNPTAFYLCASTAGKGPYEQYFGPGTRLTVT.

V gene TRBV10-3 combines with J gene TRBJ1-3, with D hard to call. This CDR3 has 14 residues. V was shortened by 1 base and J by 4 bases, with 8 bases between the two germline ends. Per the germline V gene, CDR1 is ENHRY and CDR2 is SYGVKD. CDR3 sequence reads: CAISELGFGNTIYF. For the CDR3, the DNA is TGTGCCATCAGTGAGTTGGGATTCGGAAACACCATATATTTT.

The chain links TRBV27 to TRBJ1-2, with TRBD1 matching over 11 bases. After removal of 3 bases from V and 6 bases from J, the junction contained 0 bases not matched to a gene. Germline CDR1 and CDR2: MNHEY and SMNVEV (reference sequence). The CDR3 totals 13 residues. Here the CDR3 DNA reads TGTGCCAGCAGTTTGGACAGGGGGCATGGCTACACCTTC. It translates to CASSLDRGHGYTF.

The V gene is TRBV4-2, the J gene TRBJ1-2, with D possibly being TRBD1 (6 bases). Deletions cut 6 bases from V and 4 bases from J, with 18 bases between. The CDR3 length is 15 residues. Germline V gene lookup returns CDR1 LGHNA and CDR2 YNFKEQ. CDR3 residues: CASSPGEDPLYGYTF. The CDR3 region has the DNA TGTGCCAGCAGTCCAGGGGAAGACCCACTCTATGGCTACACCTTC.

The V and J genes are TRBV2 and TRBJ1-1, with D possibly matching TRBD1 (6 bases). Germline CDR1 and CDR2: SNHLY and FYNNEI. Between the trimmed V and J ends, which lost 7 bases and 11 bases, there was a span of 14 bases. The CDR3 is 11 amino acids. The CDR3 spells CASNGGREAFF. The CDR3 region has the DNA TGTGCCAGCAACGGGGGGCGAGAGGCTTTCTTT. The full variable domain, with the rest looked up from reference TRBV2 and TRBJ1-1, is EPEVTQTPSHQVTQMGQEVILRCVPISNHLYFYWYRQILGQKVEFLVSFYNNEISEKSEIFDDQFSVERPDGSNFTLKIRSTKLEDSAMYFCASNGGREAFFGQGTRLTVV.

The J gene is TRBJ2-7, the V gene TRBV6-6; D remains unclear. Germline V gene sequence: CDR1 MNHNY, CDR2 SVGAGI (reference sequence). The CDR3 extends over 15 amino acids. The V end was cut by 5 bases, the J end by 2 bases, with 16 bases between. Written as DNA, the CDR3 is TGTGCCAGCAGTCGGACGGATTCAGCTCCCTACGAGCAGTACTTC. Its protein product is CASSRTDSAPYEQYF.

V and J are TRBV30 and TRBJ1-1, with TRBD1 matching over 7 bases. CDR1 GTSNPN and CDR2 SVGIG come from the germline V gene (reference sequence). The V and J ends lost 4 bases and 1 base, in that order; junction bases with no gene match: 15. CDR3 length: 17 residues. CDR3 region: CAWNKGAAPLRNTEAFF. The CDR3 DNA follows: TGTGCCTGGAACAAGGGGGCGGCGCCTCTTAGGAACACTGAAGCTTTCTTT.

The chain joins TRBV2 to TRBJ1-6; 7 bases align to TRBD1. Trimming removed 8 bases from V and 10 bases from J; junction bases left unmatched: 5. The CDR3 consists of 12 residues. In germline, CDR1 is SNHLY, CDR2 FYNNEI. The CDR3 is CASGLQGSPLHF. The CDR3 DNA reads TGTGCCAGCGGACTACAGGGGTCACCCCTCCACTTT. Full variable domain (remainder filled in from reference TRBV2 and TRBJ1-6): EPEVTQTPSHQVTQMGQEVILRCVPISNHLYFYWYRQILGQKVEFLVSFYNNEISEKSEIFDDQFSVERPDGSNFTLKIRSTKLEDSAMYFCASGLQGSPLHFGNGTRLTVT.

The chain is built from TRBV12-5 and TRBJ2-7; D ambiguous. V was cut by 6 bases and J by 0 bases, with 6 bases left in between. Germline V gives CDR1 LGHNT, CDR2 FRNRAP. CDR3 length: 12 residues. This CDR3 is CASGPRSYEQYF. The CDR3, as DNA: TGTGCTAGTGGGCCCCGCTCCTACGAGCAGTACTTC.